The clone carrying this T cell receptor (beta chain) appeared many times. This specimen belongs to a study of identical twins. Germline V gives CDR1 SGHVS, CDR2 FQNEAQ. This CDR3 spans 12 amino acids. Deletions cut 5 bases from V and 1 base from J, with 5 bases between. A single record per CDR3 protein comes from TCRdb applying MiXCR to the 5' RACE reads. The repertoire holds a few hundred thousand distinct CDR3 sequences, with approximately 25% as singletons. These data were also reused for a study on T cells expressing NK-cell markers.

The gene calls are TRBV7-8 and TRBJ1-1; no firm D call. This clonotype was obtained from a young woman in good health. Input material: CD4+ T cells sorted from blood. CDR3 sequence (DNA): TGTGCCAGCAGCCGACAGAACACTGAAGCTTTCTTT. Amino acids: CASSRQNTEAFF.